There are a few counts of the clone carrying this TCR beta chain. The antigen remains undetermined. After removal of 0 bases from V and 5 bases from J, the junction contained 4 bases not matched to a gene. Germline lookup yields CDR1 SGDLS and CDR2 YYNGEE. This CDR3 region has 14 residues. These data originate in a study of beta chain features in type 1 diabetes. Findings and limits, study-wide: Significant though moderate, a shortening of TCRB CDR3s appeared in all four CD4+ subsets of Type 1 diabetes patients. Unsettled here was the matter of whether HLA type influences TCRB rearrangement. TCRB repertoires of naive, central memory and Treg cells appeared more similar among patients than among healthy donors.

Sequencing targeted expressed TCRB transcripts, as all isolated RNA had been reverse transcribed. The data were produced by immunoSEQ multiplex PCR, yet TCRdb's version contains in-frame clones alone and is incomplete. The repertoire holds approximately 250,000 clones, with under 13% as singletons. This TCR was recovered from a man under 40 with type 1 diabetes. The chain has TRBV9 and TRBJ2-5; the match to TRBD2 covers 7 bases. The sample comprised naive CD4+ T cells from blood. The CDR3 DNA reads TGTGCCAGCAGCGTAGGCGGGGGTGGTGAGACCCAGTACTTC. Protein sequence: CASSVGGGGETQYF.